These 25 T cell receptor beta chains were sequenced from one sample in a study of blood T cell repertoires in COVID-19. This table comes from immunoSEQ multiplex PCR, and its TCRdb copy is limited to in-frame clones, with some not included. Of more than 50,000 clones in the sample, 75% to 95% are singletons; the top ten hold about 15%. Input material: peripheral blood. These receptors originate from a man at least 80 years old with acute or convalescent COVID-19.

This CDR3 reads CASSSPGSGGSDTQYF. CDR3 DNA: TGTGCCAGCAGCTCCCCGGGTAGCGGGGGGTCAGATACGCAGTATTTT. The chain couples TRBV9 to TRBJ2-3, with 10 bases that match TRBD2. The ends lost 4 bases at V and 4 bases at J; junction bases unmatched: 9. The CDR3 consists of 16 residues. CDR1 is SGDLS and CDR2 is YYNGEE in the germline V gene.

The count of this clone is one. The gene calls are TRBV28 and TRBJ2-7; D uncertain. CDR3 length: 14 amino acids. Germline-derived CDR1 and CDR2 are MDHEN and SYDVKM. V was pared by 5 bases and J by 1 base, with 12 bases between. The CDR3 spells CASSPLHESYEQYF. The DNA of the CDR3 is TGTGCCAGCAGTCCCCTCCACGAGTCCTACGAGCAGTACTTC.

In DNA, the CDR3 is TGTGCCAGCAGCTTACTAGCGGGGGTTAGCACAGATACGCAGTATTTT. Its translation is CASSLLAGVSTDTQYF. The genes are TRBV7-6 and TRBJ2-3; TRBD2 matches 10 bases. V dropped 2 bases and J dropped 0; count of bases not matched to a gene: 2. Per germline, CDR1 SGHVS and CDR2 FNYEAQ. This CDR3 comprises 16 residues.

The genes are TRBV3-1 (or the pseudogene TRBV3-2) and TRBJ2-3; TRBD2 aligns across 11 bases. The CDR3 loop spans 15 amino acids. CDR1 and CDR2 from the germline V gene are LGHDT and YNNKEL (reference sequence). V lost 3 bases to trimming and J lost 3 bases; unmatched junction nucleotides: 2. CDR3 in amino acids: CASSHIAGGTDTQYF. The CDR3 nucleotides read TGTGCCAGCAGCCACATAGCGGGAGGGACAGATACGCAGTATTTT.

This chain uses TRBV24-1 with TRBJ2-3, with TRBD2 matching over 9 bases. Germline V CDR1 and CDR2: KGHDR, SFDVKD. The CDR3 spans 17 residues. Unmatched junction bases numbered 8, after V lost 0 bases and J lost 5 bases. CDR3 bases: TGTGCCACCAGTGATTTGCAAGGCGGGGGGGCATTAGATACGCAGTATTTT. It yields the protein CATSDLQGGGALDTQYF.

This sequence joins TRBV7-9 and TRBJ2-7, with 8 bases fitting TRBD1. Germline CDR1 and CDR2: SEHNR and FQNEAQ (reference sequence). Trimming took 1 base from V and 4 from J; bases not matched to a gene: 6. The CDR3 is 15 amino acids. CDR3 region: CASSLVGQGAYEQYF. The CDR3 region has the DNA TGTGCCAGCAGCTTAGTGGGCCAGGGGGCTTACGAGCAGTACTTC.

The chain uses TRBV7-2 and TRBJ1-1; the D gene is possibly TRBD1 (6 bases). Trimming cost V 1 base and J 3 bases, with 9 bases left between them. The CDR3 is 14 residues long. Germline CDR1 and CDR2: SGHTA and FQGNSA. CDR3 nucleotides: TGTGCCAGCAGCTTAGACAACAGGGACACTGAAGCTTTCTTT. It specifies CASSLDNRDTEAFF.

The chain joins TRBV7-3 to TRBJ2-1; TRBD1 matches at 7 bases. The J segment lost 8 bases and the V segment lost 0 bases, leaving 4 bases of the junction unmatched. Germline values: CDR1 SGHTA, CDR2 FQGTGA. This CDR3 region has 14 residues. CDR3 bases: TGTGCCAGCAGCTTAACGCCACAGGGGTATGAGCAGTTCTTC. Protein sequence: CASSLTPQGYEQFF.

The rearrangement links TRBV14 to TRBJ2-2; D not resolved. Per germline, CDR1 SGHDN and CDR2 FVKESK. The CDR3 has 13 residues. V was clipped by 4 bases and J by 6 bases, with 9 bases between them. The CDR3 reads CASSPWAAGELFF. The DNA of the CDR3 is TGTGCCAGCAGCCCTTGGGCTGCCGGGGAGCTGTTTTTT.

V gene TRBV12-3 or TRBV12-4 combines with J gene TRBJ1-1, with D tentatively TRBD1 (6 bases). The CDR3 runs to 13 residues. Trimming took 6 bases from V and 4 from J, leaving 12 bases between them. The CDR3 DNA follows: TGTGCCAGCAGATACGGACAGACCACTGAAGCTTTCTTT. Translating gives CASRYGQTTEAFF.

The CDR3: CASSATGGWNGYTF. The CDR3 DNA follows: TGTGCCAGCAGCGCGACAGGGGGTTGGAATGGCTACACCTTC. V usage is TRBV7-8 and J usage is TRBJ1-2, with 9 bases that match TRBD1. CDR1 and CDR2 from the germline V gene are SGHVS and FQNEAQ. This CDR3 contains 14 residues. Germline trimming cut 5 bases from V and 6 bases from J; bases unmatched to any gene: 7.

This rearrangement joins TRBV7-2 to TRBJ1-1; D remains unclear. The germline gives CDR1 SGHTA, CDR2 FQGNSA. Trimming shortened V by 3 bases and J by 6 bases, and 14 bases separated the two germline ends. The CDR3 totals 14 residues. In DNA form, the CDR3 reads TGTGCCAGCAGCTTTGCGGGGTCTGCCGCTGAAGCTTTCTTT. Its translation is CASSFAGSAAEAFF.

The chain couples TRBV24-1 to TRBJ1-3; TRBD1 matches at 7 bases. The trim removed 5 bases at V and 3 bases at J, leaving 6 bases unmatched. CDR3 size: 15 residues. CDR1 and CDR2 from the germline V gene are KGHDR and SFDVKD. The CDR3, as DNA: TGTGCCACCAGTGCCGGACAGGCCTTTGGAAACACCATATATTTT. Protein sequence: CATSAGQAFGNTIYF.

The chain has TRBV19 and TRBJ1-5; the match to TRBD1 covers 11 bases. V lost 10 bases and J lost 6; bases outside the gene matches: 8. Germline V gene data show CDR1 as LNHDA and CDR2 as SQIVND (reference sequence). The CDR3 is 14 amino acids. CDR3: CATRAGTGGQPQHF. CDR3 DNA sequence: TGTGCCACACGGGCCGGGACAGGGGGTCAGCCCCAGCATTTT.

The rearrangement joins TRBV30 to TRBJ2-7, with D perhaps TRBD1 (6 bases). Germline lookup yields CDR1 GTSNPN and CDR2 SVGIG (reference sequence). V lost 2 bases, J lost 2 bases, and 10 bases lay in between. This CDR3 has 13 residues. As DNA, the CDR3 is TGTGCCTGGAGTCCAGGACAGACCTACGAGCAGTACTTC. Translated, it gives CAWSPGQTYEQYF.

The chain joins TRBV18 to TRBJ2-1; 10 bases agree with TRBD1. This CDR3 comprises 15 residues. CDR1 is KGHSH and CDR2 is LQKENI in the germline V gene. After removal of 3 bases from V and 6 bases from J, the junction contained 5 bases not matched to a gene. The chain's CDR3 is CASSPTRTGGNEQFF. CDR3 coding DNA: TGTGCCAGCTCACCTACCCGGACAGGGGGCAATGAGCAGTTCTTC.

The V call is TRBV19, the J call TRBJ1-4; possibly TRBD1 for D (5 bases). Per the germline V gene, CDR1 is LNHDA and CDR2 is SQIVND (reference sequence). V lost 6 bases and J 2 bases, leaving 16 bases between the germline ends. The CDR3 totals 16 residues. CDR3 residues: CASSPPVGGTNEKLFF. CDR3 nucleotide sequence: TGTGCCAGTAGCCCGCCGGTCGGGGGTACTAATGAAAAACTGTTTTTT.

V gene TRBV19 combines with J gene TRBJ2-7; D gene ambiguous. CDR3 length: 14 amino acids. CDR1 and CDR2 (germline): LNHDA, SQIVND (reference sequence). The V gene lost 1 base and the J gene lost 2 bases, with 9 bases spanning the gap. CDR3 nucleotide sequence: TGTGCCAGTAGTATAGGTCCACAGACCTACGAGCAGTACTTC. It encodes CASSIGPQTYEQYF.

This chain uses TRBV21-1 with TRBJ2-7; the table names TRBD1, a call not compared with the DNA. TRBV21-1 has pseudogene status. The CDR3 has 20 residues. CDR3 nucleotide sequence: TGTGCCAGCAGCCAAACCGGGACAGGGATTCTCCCCACAAATTCCTACGAGCAGTACTTC. Encoded protein: CASSQTGTGILPTNSYEQYF.

V and J are TRBV6-1 and TRBJ1-5; weak D call: TRBD1 (5 bases). The length of the CDR3 is 14 residues. V was clipped by 2 bases and J by 7 bases, with 12 bases between them. The germline CDR1 and CDR2 sequences are MNHNS and SASEGT. The DNA of the CDR3 is TGTGCCAGCAGTGAATCCGGGGGTGACCAGCCCCAGCATTTT. This sequence encodes CASSESGGDQPQHF.

The rearrangement links TRBV19 to TRBJ2-7; tentatively, D is TRBD1 (5 bases). V was cut by 5 bases and J by 6 bases, with 14 bases left in between. This CDR3 is 13 amino acids long. Looked up from germline, CDR1 is LNHDA and CDR2 is SQIVND (reference sequence). CDR3 nucleotide sequence: TGTGCCAGTAGTTTAGGTCCTAGGGGCGAGCAGTACTTC. Its translation: CASSLGPRGEQYF.

This chain joins TRBV30 and TRBJ2-1; 8 positions match TRBD2. The CDR3 totals 15 residues. V shed 3 bases, J shed 0 bases, and the junction held 4 bases outside the gene matches. Germline V lookup: CDR1 GTSNPN, CDR2 SVGIG (reference sequence). The CDR3 DNA is TGTGCCTGGAGGGGTCTAGCGGGCTCCTACAATGAGCAGTTCTTC. Protein: CAWRGLAGSYNEQFF.

The rearrangement joins TRBV4-1 to TRBJ1-1, with D perhaps matching TRBD1 (5 bases). Germline CDR1 reads MGHRA; CDR2 reads YSYEKL. The CDR3 has 12 residues. Deletions cut 3 bases from V and 6 bases from J, with 8 bases between. CDR3 DNA sequence: TGCGCCAGCAGCCACCACAGGTCTGAAGCTTTCTTT. It yields the protein CASSHHRSEAFF.

This rearrangement joins TRBV24-1 to TRBJ2-5, with TRBD2 matching over 9 bases. J lost 5 bases, V lost 4 bases, and 16 bases had no gene match. Germline V gene sequence: CDR1 KGHDR, CDR2 SFDVKD. The CDR3 is 18 amino acids. The CDR3 is CATSDLGGAGGLRETQYF. CDR3 DNA sequence: TGTGCCACCAGTGACCTCGGAGGAGCGGGGGGCCTACGGGAGACCCAGTACTTC.

There are a few counts of this clone. J is TRBJ1-5 and V is TRBV19, with a possible D match to TRBD1 (6 bases). The germline V and J ends were trimmed by 7 bases and 9 bases, with 16 bases remaining between them. The CDR3 extends over 13 amino acids. CDR1 and CDR2 (germline): LNHDA, SQIVND (reference sequence). CDR3 bases: TGTGCCAGTAATACAGGGACGAGTAGGCCCCAGCATTTT. Its translation is CASNTGTSRPQHF.